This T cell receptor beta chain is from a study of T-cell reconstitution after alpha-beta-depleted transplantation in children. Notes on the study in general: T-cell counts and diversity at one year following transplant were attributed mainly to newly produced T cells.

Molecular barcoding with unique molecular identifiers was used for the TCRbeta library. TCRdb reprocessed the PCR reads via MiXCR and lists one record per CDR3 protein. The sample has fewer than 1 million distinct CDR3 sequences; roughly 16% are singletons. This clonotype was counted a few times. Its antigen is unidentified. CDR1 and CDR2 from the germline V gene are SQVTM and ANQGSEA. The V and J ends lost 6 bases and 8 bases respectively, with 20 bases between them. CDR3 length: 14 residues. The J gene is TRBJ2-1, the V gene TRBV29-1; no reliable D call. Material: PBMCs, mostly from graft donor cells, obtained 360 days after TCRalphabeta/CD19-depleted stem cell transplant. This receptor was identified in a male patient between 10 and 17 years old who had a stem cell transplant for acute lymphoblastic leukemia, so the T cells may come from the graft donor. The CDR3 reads CSVKGRSLGDEQFF. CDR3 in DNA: TGCAGCGTGAAAGGACGATCGCTCGGCGATGAGCAGTTCTTC.